Following are 4 T cell receptor beta chains from one sample sequenced in a study of blood T cells in healthy people across ages. It was with a sample-barcoded 5' primer and a J-beta primer mix that a second PCR of roughly 7 to 12 cycles was run. TCRdb ran MiXCR on the 5' RACE reads and lists one entry per CDR3 protein. The table lists hundreds of thousands of distinct CDR3 sequences, under 25% of them singletons, with approximately 3.7% in the top ten. Sample: blood. The receptor source for this set is a man in his sixties or seventies in good health.

The CDR3 nucleotides read TGCGCCAGCAGACCGACCTCAACCGACGGATACTCTGGGGCCAACGTCCTGACTTTC. It is translated as CASRPTSTDGYSGANVLTF. J is TRBJ2-6 and V is TRBV4-1; D gene unclear. Trimming pared 6 bases from V and 0 bases from J, leaving 21 bases between. CDR1 MGHRA and CDR2 YSYEKL come from the germline V gene. There are 19 residues in the CDR3.

The chain employs TRBV5-1 and TRBJ2-5; possible D gene TRBD2, 5 bases. V was shortened by 5 bases and J by 2 bases, with 16 bases between the two germline ends. The CDR3 contains 15 residues. The germline CDR1 and CDR2 sequences are SGHRS and YFSETQ. CDR3 sequence: CASSKDGREQETQYF. In nucleotides, the CDR3 is TGCGCCAGCAGTAAAGATGGACGGGAACAAGAGACCCAGTACTTC.

This chain connects TRBV28 to TRBJ2-5; 10 bases map to TRBD1. There are 14 residues in the CDR3. V shed 5 bases and J 11 bases; nucleotides not matched to a gene: 11. Germline V gene lookup returns CDR1 MDHEN and CDR2 SYDVKM. The CDR3 is CASSTRQGAWEQYF. The CDR3 region has the DNA TGTGCCAGCAGTACCAGACAGGGGGCTTGGGAGCAGTACTTC.

As for this clonotype: One end of the junction varies from germline; a read error may be responsible. The chain joins TRBV20-1 to TRBJ2-3; 9 bases line up with TRBD1. The CDR3 extends over 14 amino acids. The germline V gene encodes CDR1 DFQATT and CDR2 SNEGSKA (reference sequence). The CDR3 here is CSASNTGGTDAQYF. The DNA of the CDR3 is TGCAGTGCTAGTAATACAGGGGGCACAGATGCGCAGTATTTT.